The present entry profiles one T cell receptor (beta chain) with its context. The authors' processing: From reference gene primer amplification, estimates of nucleated cell counts were derived. Assay used: immunoSEQ multiplex PCR; TCRdb lists only in-frame clones, some missing. Clone size and V and J calls were adopted from that table, with D and trimming inferred from the DNA. This table has about 110,000 clones, about four fifths appearing once. The source of the sample is a study of blood T cell repertoires in COVID-19. Study overall: From the United States, Italy and Spain came samples of acute and convalescent COVID-19. In each case, the material was cDNA or gDNA derived from T cells, B-cell-depleted T cells, or PBMCs.

The germline V gene encodes CDR1 SGHNT and CDR2 YYREEE (reference sequence). V was clipped by 3 bases and J by 5 bases; unmatched bases: 12. The CDR3 sequence is 16 residues long. Sequencing was performed on peripheral blood. The rearrangement uses TRBV5-4 and TRBJ2-3; 7 bases align to TRBD2. This clonotype was obtained from a woman aged 55-70 years with acute or convalescent COVID-19. The CDR3 coding sequence is TGTGCCAGCAGCTCGGCGACCGGACTAGTTATAGATACGCAGTATTTT. It encodes CASSSATGLVIDTQYF.